This T cell receptor (beta chain) comes out of a study of cytomegalovirus exposure and HLA in healthy donors. Trimming removed 1 base at V and 2 bases at J, with 17 bases between. The germline CDR1 and CDR2 sequences are MNHNS and SASEGT. This CDR3 comprises 17 residues. A multiplex PCR was run with 60 Vbeta primers and 13 Jbeta primers. Repertoires were generated with immunoSEQ multiplex PCR, while TCRdb's copy carries only in-frame clones and drops some. The table lists around 150,000 clones, roughly 79% of them singletons. The table lists this clone with a count of one. No antigen is known for it. Findings and caveats of the study: Reportedly, a later analysis found an Asian-associated ancestry cluster had fewer N-insertions than the approximately 670-donor mean. It is likely that the observed cluster of highly shared sequence variants was a sequencing artifact. The only immune exposure information that was available was CMV serostatus.

The chain uses TRBV6-1 and TRBJ1-1; D uncertain. The source of this sequence is a woman aged 25 to 39 in good health and CMV-seronegative. Input material: PBMCs. The DNA of the CDR3 is TGTGCCAGCAGTGAAGTGATAAGAGCAACCCTCAACACTGAAGCTTTCTTT. Translation gives CASSEVIRATLNTEAFF.